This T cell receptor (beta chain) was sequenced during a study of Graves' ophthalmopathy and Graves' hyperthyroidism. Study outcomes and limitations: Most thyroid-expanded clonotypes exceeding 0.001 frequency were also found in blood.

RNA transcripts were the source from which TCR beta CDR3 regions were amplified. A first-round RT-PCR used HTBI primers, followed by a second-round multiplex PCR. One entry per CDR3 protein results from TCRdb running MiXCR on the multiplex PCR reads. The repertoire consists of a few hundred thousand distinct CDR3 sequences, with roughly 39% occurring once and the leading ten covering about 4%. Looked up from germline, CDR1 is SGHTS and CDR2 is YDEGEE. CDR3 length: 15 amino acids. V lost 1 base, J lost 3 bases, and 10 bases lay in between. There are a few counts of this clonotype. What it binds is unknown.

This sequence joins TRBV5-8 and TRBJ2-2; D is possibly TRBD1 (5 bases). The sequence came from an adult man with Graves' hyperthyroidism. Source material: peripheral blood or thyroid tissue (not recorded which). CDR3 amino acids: CASSLYRFYTGELFF. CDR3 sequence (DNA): TGTGCCAGCAGCTTGTACAGGTTCTACACCGGGGAGCTGTTTTTT.